The 8 T cell receptor beta chains below were found in one sample sequenced in a study of cytomegalovirus exposure and HLA in healthy donors. Use of 60 Vbeta and 13 Jbeta primers characterized the PCR. TCRdb's table, derived via immunoSEQ multiplex PCR, lists solely in-frame clones and lacks some. Of about 200,000 clones listed, roughly 73% are singletons. Sequenced: PBMCs. The receptors were sampled from a woman aged 30 to 39 in good health and CMV-seronegative.

This clone was observed a handful of times. The chain links TRBV29-1 to TRBJ2-3, with 10 positions matching TRBD1. The CDR3 loop spans 13 amino acids. V trimming: 4 bases; J trimming: 4 bases; junction bases outside the gene matches: 2. CDR1 is SQVTM and CDR2 is ANQGSEA in the germline V gene. The CDR3 here is CSVAGTGADTQYF. CDR3 nucleotide sequence: TGCAGCGTTGCCGGGACAGGGGCAGATACGCAGTATTTT.

This clone was observed a few times. The V and J genes are TRBV19 and TRBJ1-2; the D is unclear. Germline V CDR1 and CDR2: LNHDA, SQIVND (reference sequence). Between the trimmed V and J ends, which lost 5 bases and 0 bases, there was a span of 16 bases. The CDR3 runs to 16 residues. The CDR3, as DNA: TGTGCCAGTAGTCCCCGTGCGGCCCGCGCTAACTATGGCTACACCTTC. Its translation is CASSPRAARANYGYTF.

This clone has only a few counts. The rearrangement uses TRBV29-1 and TRBJ2-1, with 8 bases that match TRBD2. The CDR3 is 19 residues long. Germline assignment: CDR1 SQVTM and CDR2 ANQGSEA. After removal of 4 bases from V and 0 bases from J, the junction contained 17 bases not matched to a gene. CDR3 amino acids: CSVGWAGLAGTSSYNEQFF. In nucleotides, the CDR3 is TGCAGCGTTGGGTGGGCCGGCTTAGCGGGGACAAGCTCCTACAATGAGCAGTTCTTC.

With regard to this clone: A read error is possible here, since a much larger clone lies one base away. This chain connects TRBV5-6 to TRBJ1-2, with TRBD1 identical over 7 bases. Germline-derived CDR1 and CDR2 are SGHDT and YYEEEE. Unmatched junction bases numbered 1, after V lost 0 bases and J lost 5 bases. The CDR3 covers 13 residues. The DNA for the CDR3 is TGTGCCAGCAGCTTGGAGACAGGGTATGGCTACACCTTC. Its protein is CASSLETGYGYTF.

The genes are TRBV7-2 and TRBJ2-7; TRBD2 aligns across 12 bases. The CDR3 extends over 16 amino acids. Germline V gene lookup returns CDR1 SGHTA and CDR2 FQGNSA. V was pared by 1 base and J by 4 bases, with 5 bases of the junction left unmatched. CDR3: CASSLGLAGVWYEQYF. The CDR3 coding sequence is TGTGCCAGCAGCTTAGGACTAGCGGGAGTGTGGTACGAGCAGTACTTC.

This chain joins TRBV27 and TRBJ2-3, with a tentative D call TRBD2 (6 bases). This CDR3 has 12 residues. Germline lookup yields CDR1 MNHEY and CDR2 SMNVEV (reference sequence). The ends were cut back, 2 bases at V and 12 bases at J, with 12 bases in the middle. The CDR3 sequence: CASSLNGGRQYF. As DNA, the CDR3 is TGTGCCAGCAGTTTAAATGGGGGGAGACAGTATTTT.

This clone has just a few counts. The chain is built from TRBV6-1 and TRBJ1-5; D is unclear. The germline V and J ends were trimmed by 1 base and 0 bases, with 4 bases remaining between them. The length of the CDR3 is 14 residues. Germline CDR1 and CDR2: MNHNS and SASEGT. CDR3 sequence reads: CASSEGYSNQPQHF. The CDR3 coding sequence is TGTGCCAGCAGTGAAGGCTATAGCAATCAGCCCCAGCATTTT.

The chain combines TRBV6-5 with TRBJ1-2, with D unresolved. V lost 2 bases and J lost 0, with 7 bases in between. This CDR3 contains 14 residues. Germline V gene data show CDR1 as MNHEY and CDR2 as SVGAGI. This CDR3 reads CASSYQATNYGYTF. CDR3 DNA: TGTGCCAGCAGTTACCAGGCAACTAACTATGGCTACACCTTC.